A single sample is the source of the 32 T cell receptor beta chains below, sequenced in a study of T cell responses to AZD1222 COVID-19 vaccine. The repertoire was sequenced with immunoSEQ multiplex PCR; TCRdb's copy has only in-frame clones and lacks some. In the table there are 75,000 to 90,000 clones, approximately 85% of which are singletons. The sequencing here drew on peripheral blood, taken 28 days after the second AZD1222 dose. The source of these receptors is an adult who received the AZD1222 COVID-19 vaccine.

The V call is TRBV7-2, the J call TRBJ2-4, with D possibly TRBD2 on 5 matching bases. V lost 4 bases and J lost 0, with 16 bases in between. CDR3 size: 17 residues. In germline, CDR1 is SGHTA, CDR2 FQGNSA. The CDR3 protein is CASSSRPGLLAKNIQYF. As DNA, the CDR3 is TGTGCCAGCAGCTCCCGACCGGGGTTACTAGCCAAAAACATTCAGTACTTC.

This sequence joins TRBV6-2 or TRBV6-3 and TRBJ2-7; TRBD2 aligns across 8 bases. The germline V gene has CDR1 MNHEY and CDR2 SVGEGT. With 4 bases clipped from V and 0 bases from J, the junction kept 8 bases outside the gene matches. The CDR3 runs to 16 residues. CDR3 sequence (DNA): TGTGCCAGCAGTTCCCTACTAGCGGTGAGCTCCTACGAGCAGTACTTC. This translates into CASSSLLAVSSYEQYF.

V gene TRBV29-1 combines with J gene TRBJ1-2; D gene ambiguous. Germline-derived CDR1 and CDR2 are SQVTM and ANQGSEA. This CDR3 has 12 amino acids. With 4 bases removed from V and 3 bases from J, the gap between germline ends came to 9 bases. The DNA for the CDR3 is TGCAGCGTTGGATCCGGACACTATGGCTACACCTTC. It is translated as CSVGSGHYGYTF.

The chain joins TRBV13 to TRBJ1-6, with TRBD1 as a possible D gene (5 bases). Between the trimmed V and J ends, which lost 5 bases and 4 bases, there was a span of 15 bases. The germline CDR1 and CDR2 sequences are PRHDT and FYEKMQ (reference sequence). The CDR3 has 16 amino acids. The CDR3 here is CASSPSGTAYNSPLHF. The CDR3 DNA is TGTGCCAGCAGCCCCTCCGGGACGGCTTATAATTCACCCCTCCACTTT. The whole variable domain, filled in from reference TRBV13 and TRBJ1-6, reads AAGVIQSPRHLIKEKRETATLKCYPIPRHDTVYWYQQGPGQDPQFLISFYEKMQSDKGSIPDRFSAQQFSDYHSELNMSSLELGDSALYFCASSPSGTAYNSPLHFGNGTRLTVT.

As DNA, the CDR3 is TGTGCCAGCAGCCCTCGGACTAGCGGGAGCTCCTACGAGCAGTACTTC. Amino acids: CASSPRTSGSSYEQYF. The chain couples TRBV11-1 to TRBJ2-7; 13 bases are a match to TRBD2. V shed 5 bases and J 0 bases; nucleotides not matched to a gene: 4. Germline V gene data show CDR1 as SGHAT and CDR2 as FQDESV (reference sequence). CDR3 size: 16 residues. Drawing the rest from reference TRBV11-1 and TRBJ2-7, the complete variable domain is EAEVAQSPRYKITEKSQAVAFWCDPISGHATLYWYRQILGQGPELLVQFQDESVVDDSQLPKDRFSAERLKGVDSTLKIQPAELGDSAMYLCASSPRTSGSSYEQYFGPGTRLTVT.

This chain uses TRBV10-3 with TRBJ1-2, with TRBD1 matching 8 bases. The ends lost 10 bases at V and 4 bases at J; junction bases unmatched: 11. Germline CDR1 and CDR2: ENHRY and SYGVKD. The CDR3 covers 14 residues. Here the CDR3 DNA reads TGTGCCACTCTAGAGGCAGGGGGCATCTATGGCTACACCTTC. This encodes CATLEAGGIYGYTF.

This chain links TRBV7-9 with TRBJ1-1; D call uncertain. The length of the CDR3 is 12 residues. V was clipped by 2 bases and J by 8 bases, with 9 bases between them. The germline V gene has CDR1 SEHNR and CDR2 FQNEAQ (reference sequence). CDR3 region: CASSLSSREAFF. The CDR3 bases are TGTGCCAGCAGCTTATCCAGCCGAGAAGCTTTCTTT.

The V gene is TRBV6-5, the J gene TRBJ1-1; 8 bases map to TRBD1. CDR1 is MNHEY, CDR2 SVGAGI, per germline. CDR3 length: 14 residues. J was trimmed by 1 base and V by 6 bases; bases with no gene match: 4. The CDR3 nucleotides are TGTGCCAGCAGAGACAGGGGTTCGAACACTGAAGCTTTCTTT. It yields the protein CASRDRGSNTEAFF.

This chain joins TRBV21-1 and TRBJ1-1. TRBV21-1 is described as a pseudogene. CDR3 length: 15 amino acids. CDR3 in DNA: TGTGCCAGCAGCCCAGGGAGGGGAAGGGACACTGAAGCTTTCTTT. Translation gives CASSPGRGRDTEAFF.

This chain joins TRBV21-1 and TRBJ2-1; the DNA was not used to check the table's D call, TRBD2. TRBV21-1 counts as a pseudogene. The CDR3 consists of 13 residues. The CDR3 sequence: CASGPSGCNEQFF. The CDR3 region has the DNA TGTGCCAGCGGCCCCTCGGGGTGCAATGAGCAGTTCTTC.

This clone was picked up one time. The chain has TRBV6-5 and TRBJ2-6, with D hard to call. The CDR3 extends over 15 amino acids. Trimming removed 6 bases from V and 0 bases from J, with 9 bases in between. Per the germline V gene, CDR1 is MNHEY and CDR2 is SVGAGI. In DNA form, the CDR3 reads TGTGCCAGCAGAACAGCGCGCTCTGGGGCCAACGTCCTGACTTTC. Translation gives CASRTARSGANVLTF.

CDR3 nucleotides: TGCAGTGCTAGTGCGGACAATCGCCGCTATGGCTACACCTTC. Translated, it gives CSASADNRRYGYTF. This chain links TRBV20-1 with TRBJ1-2; weak D call: TRBD1 (5 bases). The CDR3 runs to 14 residues. Per germline, CDR1 DFQATT and CDR2 SNEGSKA (reference sequence). V lost 3 bases, J lost 4 bases, and 15 bases lay in between.

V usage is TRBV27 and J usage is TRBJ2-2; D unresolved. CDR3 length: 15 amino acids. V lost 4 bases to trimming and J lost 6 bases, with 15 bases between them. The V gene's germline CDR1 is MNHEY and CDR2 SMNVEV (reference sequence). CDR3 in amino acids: CASSYSPLFSGELFF. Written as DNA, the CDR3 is TGTGCCAGCAGTTACTCCCCCCTTTTCTCCGGGGAGCTGTTTTTT.

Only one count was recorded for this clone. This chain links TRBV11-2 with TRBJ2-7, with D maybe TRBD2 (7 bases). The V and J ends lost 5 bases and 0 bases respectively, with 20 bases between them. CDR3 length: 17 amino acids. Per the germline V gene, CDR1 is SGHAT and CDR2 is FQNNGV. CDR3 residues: CASSPRGGGTSSYEQYF. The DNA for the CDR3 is TGTGCCAGCAGCCCCCGGGGAGGGGGTACCAGCTCCTACGAGCAGTACTTC.

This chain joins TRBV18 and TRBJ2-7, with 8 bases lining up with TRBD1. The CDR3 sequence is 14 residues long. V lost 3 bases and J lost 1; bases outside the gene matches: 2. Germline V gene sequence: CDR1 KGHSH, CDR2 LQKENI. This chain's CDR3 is CASSPGQESYEQYF. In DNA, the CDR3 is TGTGCCAGCTCACCGGGACAGGAGTCCTACGAGCAGTACTTC.

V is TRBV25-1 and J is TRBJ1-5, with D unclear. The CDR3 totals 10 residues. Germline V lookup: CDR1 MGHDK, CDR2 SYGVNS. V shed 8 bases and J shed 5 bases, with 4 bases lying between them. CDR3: CASGDQPQHF. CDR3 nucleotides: TGTGCCAGCGGCGATCAGCCCCAGCATTTT.

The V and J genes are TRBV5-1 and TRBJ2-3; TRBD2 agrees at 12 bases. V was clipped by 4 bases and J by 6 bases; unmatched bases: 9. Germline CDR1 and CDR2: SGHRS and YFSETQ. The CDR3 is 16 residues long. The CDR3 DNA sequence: TGCGCCAGCAGCCCAGAACTAGCGGGGGGCCGGGATACGCAGTATTTT. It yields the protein CASSPELAGGRDTQYF.

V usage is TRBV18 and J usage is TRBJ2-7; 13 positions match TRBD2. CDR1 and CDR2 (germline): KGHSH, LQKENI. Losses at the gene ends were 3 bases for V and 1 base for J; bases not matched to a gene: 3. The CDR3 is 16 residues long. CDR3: CASSPGLAGLSYEQYF. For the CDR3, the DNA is TGTGCCAGCTCACCGGGACTAGCGGGACTTTCCTACGAGCAGTACTTC.

Here the CDR3 reads CAWSDRAGNTIYF. The CDR3 DNA sequence: TGTGCCTGGAGTGACAGGGCTGGAAACACCATATATTTT. The chain combines TRBV30 with TRBJ1-3; D might be TRBD1 (6 bases). The ends were cut back, 1 base at V and 2 bases at J, with 6 bases in the middle. The CDR3 is made up of 13 amino acids. The germline gives CDR1 GTSNPN, CDR2 SVGIG (reference sequence).

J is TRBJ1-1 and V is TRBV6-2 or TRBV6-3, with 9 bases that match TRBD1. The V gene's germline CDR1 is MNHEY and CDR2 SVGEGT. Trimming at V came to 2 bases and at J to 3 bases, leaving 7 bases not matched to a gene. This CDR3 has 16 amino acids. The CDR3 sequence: CASSYRQGVVHTEAFF. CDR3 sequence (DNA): TGTGCCAGCAGTTACAGACAGGGGGTAGTTCACACTGAAGCTTTCTTT.

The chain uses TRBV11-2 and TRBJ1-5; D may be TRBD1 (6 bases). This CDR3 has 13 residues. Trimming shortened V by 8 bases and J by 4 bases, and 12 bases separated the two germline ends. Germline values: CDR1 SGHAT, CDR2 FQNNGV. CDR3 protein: CASSQGRNQPQHF. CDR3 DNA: TGTGCCAGCTCTCAGGGGAGAAATCAGCCCCAGCATTTT. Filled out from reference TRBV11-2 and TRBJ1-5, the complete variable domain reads EAGVAQSPRYKIIEKRQSVAFWCNPISGHATLYWYQQILGQGPKLLIQFQNNGVVDDSQLPKDRFSAERLKGVDSTLKIQPAKLEDSAVYLCASSQGRNQPQHFGDGTRLSIL.

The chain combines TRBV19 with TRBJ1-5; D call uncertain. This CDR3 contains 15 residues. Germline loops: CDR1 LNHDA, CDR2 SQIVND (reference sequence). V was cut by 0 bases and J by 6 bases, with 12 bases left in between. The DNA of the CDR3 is TGTGCCAGTAGTATAGACAGACAAGGCGGTCAGCCCCAGCATTTT. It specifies CASSIDRQGGQPQHF.

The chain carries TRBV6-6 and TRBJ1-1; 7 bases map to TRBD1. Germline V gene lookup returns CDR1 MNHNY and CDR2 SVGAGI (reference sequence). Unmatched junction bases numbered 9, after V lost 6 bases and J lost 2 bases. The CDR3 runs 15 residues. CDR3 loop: CASSNRGTDNTEAFF. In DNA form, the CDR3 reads TGTGCCAGCAGCAACCGTGGGACAGACAACACTGAAGCTTTCTTT.

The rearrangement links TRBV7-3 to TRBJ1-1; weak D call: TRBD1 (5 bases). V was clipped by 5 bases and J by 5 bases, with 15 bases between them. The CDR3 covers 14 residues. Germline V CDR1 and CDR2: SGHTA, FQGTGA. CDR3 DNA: TGTGCCAGCAGCCGGGGCTCAAGTGGGACTGAAGCTTTCTTT. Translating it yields CASSRGSSGTEAFF. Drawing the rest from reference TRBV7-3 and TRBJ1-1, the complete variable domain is GAGVSQTPSNKVTEKGKYVELRCDPISGHTALYWYRQSLGQGPEFLIYFQGTGAADDSGLPNDRFFAVRPEGSVSTLKIQRTERGDSAVYLCASSRGSSGTEAFFGQGTRLTVV.

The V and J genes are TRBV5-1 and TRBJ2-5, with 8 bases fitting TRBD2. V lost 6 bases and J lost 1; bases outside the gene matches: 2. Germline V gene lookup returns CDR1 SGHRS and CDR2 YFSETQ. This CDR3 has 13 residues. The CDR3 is CASNLAGQETQYF. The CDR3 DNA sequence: TGCGCCAGCAACCTAGCGGGCCAAGAGACCCAGTACTTC.

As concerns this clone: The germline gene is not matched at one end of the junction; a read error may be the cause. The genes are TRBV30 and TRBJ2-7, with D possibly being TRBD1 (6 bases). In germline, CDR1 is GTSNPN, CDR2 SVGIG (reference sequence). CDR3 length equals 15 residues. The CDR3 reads CAWSAAPGNRARFDF. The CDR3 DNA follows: TGTGCCTGGAGTGCGGCACCAGGTAACAGGGCACGGTTTGACTTC.

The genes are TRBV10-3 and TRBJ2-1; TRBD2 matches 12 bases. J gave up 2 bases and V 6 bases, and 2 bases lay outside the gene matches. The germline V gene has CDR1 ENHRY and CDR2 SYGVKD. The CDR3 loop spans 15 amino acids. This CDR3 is CAIRTSGSTYNEQFF. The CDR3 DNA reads TGTGCCATCAGGACTAGCGGGAGTACCTACAATGAGCAGTTCTTC.

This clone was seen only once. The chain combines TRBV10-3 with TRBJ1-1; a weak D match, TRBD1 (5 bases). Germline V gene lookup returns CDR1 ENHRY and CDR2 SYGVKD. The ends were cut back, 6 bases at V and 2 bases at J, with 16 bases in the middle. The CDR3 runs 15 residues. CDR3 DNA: TGTGCCATCAGGACCGGGACGGCGGCTAACACTGAAGCTTTCTTT. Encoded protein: CAIRTGTAANTEAFF.

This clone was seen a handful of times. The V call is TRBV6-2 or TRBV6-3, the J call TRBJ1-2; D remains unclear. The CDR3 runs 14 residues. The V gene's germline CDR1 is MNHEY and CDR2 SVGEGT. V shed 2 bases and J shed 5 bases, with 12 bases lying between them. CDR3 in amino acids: CASSYSLTGYGYTF. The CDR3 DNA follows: TGTGCCAGCAGTTACAGTCTTACCGGGTATGGCTACACCTTC.

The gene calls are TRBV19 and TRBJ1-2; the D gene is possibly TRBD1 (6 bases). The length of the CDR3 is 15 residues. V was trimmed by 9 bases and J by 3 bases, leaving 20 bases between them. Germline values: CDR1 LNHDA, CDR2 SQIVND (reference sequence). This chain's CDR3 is CASAFRGGPDYGYTF. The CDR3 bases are TGTGCCAGCGCATTTAGAGGGGGGCCAGACTATGGCTACACCTTC.

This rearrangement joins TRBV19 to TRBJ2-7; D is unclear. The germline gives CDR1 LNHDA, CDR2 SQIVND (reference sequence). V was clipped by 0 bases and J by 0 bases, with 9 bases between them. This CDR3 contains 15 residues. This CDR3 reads CASSIDPDASYEQYF. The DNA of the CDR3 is TGTGCCAGTAGTATAGATCCCGACGCCTCCTACGAGCAGTACTTC.

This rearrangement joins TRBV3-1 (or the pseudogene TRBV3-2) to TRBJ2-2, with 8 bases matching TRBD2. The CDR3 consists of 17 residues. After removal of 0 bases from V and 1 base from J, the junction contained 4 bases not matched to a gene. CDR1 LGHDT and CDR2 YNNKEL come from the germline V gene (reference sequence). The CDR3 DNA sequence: TGTGCCAGCAGCCAAGAAGAGGCGGGAGGGAACACCGGGGAGCTGTTTTTT. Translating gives CASSQEEAGGNTGELFF.